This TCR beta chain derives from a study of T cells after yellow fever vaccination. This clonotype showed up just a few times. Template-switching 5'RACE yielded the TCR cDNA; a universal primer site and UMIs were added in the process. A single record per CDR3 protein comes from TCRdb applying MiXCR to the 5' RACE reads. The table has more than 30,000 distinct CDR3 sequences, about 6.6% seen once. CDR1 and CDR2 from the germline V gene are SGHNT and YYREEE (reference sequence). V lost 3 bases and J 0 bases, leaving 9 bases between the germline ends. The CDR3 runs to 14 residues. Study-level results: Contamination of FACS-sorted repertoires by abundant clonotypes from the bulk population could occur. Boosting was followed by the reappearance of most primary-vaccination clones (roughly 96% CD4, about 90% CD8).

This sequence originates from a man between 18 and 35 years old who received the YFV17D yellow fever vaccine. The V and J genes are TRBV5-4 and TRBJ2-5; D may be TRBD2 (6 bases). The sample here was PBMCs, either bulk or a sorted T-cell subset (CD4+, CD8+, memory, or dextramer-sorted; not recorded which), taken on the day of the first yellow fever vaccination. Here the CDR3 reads CASSSEGYQETQYF. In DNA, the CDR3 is TGTGCCAGCAGCTCGGAGGGGTACCAAGAGACCCAGTACTTC.